In its sample, the clone carrying this T cell receptor beta chain was seen a few times. Its cognate antigen is unknown. These data originate in a study of T-cell reconstitution after alpha-beta-depleted transplantation in children. Library preparation (for TCRbeta) was performed with unique molecular identifiers. TCRdb processed the PCR reads anew with MiXCR; each CDR3 protein has one entry. The data contain 800,000 to 1,000,000 distinct CDR3 sequences, less than 30% of them singletons. Regarding the study as a whole: Reportedly, only several hundred clones from non-depleted graft cells drove alpha-beta T-cell counts at about two months. After transplant, high TCRbeta diversity at day 60 in some patients arose from surviving recipient T cells and thymic progenitors. By one year post-transplant, T-cell counts and diversity largely arose from T cells that were newly produced.

V lost 6 bases, J lost 10 bases, and 14 bases stayed unmatched. The CDR3 covers 14 residues. Germline CDR1 and CDR2: SQVTM and ANQGSEA. The input for sequencing was PBMCs, mostly from graft donor cells, taken 360 days after TCRalphabeta/CD19-depleted stem cell transplant. This chain joins TRBV29-1 and TRBJ2-1, with 8 bases lining up with TRBD2. This clonotype originated in a boy younger than two who had a stem cell transplant for SCID, so the T cells may come from the graft donor. Here the CDR3 DNA reads TGCAGCGTCGGAGCGGGGGATTATTCGGAGGAGCAGTTCTTC. Translating it yields CSVGAGDYSEEQFF.